The 8 T cell receptor beta chains reported below all come from one sample, sequenced in a study of spatial heterogeneity in lung cancer (dated by TCRdb to about 2019). The time point label here, explained by the study, means: sample taken at primary tumor resection. Whole RNA extracted from tumor and nontumor lung tissue, or from cryopreserved PBMC samples, was used for TCR sequencing without cell sorting. The library relied on 5' RACE. TCRdb records NextSeq 500 as the sequencer. The raw public reads went through TCRdb reprocessing: fastp at Q25, MiXCR clone calling, in-frame beta chains kept. CDR3 protein sequences are deduplicated, and each keeps its most common genes and DNA. The sample data list more than 5,500 distinct CDR3 sequences, and 7% of these were observed just once. Clones ranked in the top ten supply 77% of the sample. This specimen consisted of PBMCs, obtained at surgery. The receptors originated from a male donor with early-stage non-small cell lung cancer.

The table lists this clonotype with many counts. This beta chain is an unintended read in a library built for alpha chains; its size means little. This chain connects TRBV5-1 to TRBJ1-1; 10 nucleotides align to TRBD1. There are 14 residues in the CDR3. Per germline, CDR1 SGHRS and CDR2 YFSETQ. The V segment lost 4 bases and the J segment 4 bases; nucleotides outside the gene matches: 4. CDR3 nucleotides: TGCGCCAGCAGCCCCGGACAGGGGGGCACTGAAGCTTTCTTT. It codes for CASSPGQGGTEAFF.

This clonotype was seen ten or more times. Within a library made for alpha chains, this beta chain is off target, and its count is uninformative. The chain uses TRBV3-1 and TRBJ2-5; no firm D call. V lost 4 bases and J 5 bases, leaving 11 bases between the germline ends. Per germline, CDR1 LGHDT and CDR2 YNNKEL (reference sequence). CDR3 size: 13 residues. The CDR3 nucleotides are TGTGCCAGCAGCCCGCCGGCGGCGGAGACCCAGTACTTC. Translated: CASSPPAAETQYF.

This clonotype was counted many times. Little can be read into the size of this beta chain, an off-target read in a library designed for alpha chains. The chain has TRBV28 and TRBJ2-6, with TRBD1 identical over 8 bases. After removal of 4 bases from V and 1 base from J, the junction contained 9 bases not matched to a gene. Germline CDR1 MDHEN, CDR2 SYDVKM. CDR3 length: 18 amino acids. CDR3 in DNA: TGTGCCAGCAGTTCACTAACCGGACAGGGTTCTGGGGCCAACGTCCTGACTTTC. Translation gives CASSSLTGQGSGANVLTF.

This clonotype was picked up many times. This beta chain slipped into a library made for alpha chains as a stray read, so its size is not meaningful. CDR3 DNA: TGTGCCAGCAGCTTAGATCAACCTCCTCCCCGGGACAGGGATACCGGGGAGCTGTTTTTT. It specifies CASSLDQPPPRDRDTGELFF. V is TRBV11-2 and J is TRBJ2-2, with 9 nucleotides matching TRBD1. The CDR3 covers 20 residues. Trimming took 0 bases from V and 5 from J; bases not matched to a gene: 16. CDR1 and CDR2 from the germline V gene are SGHAT and FQNNGV.

This clonotype was recorded at least ten times. For a library built for alpha chains, this beta chain is a stray read; little rests on its size. The chain has TRBV6-1 and TRBJ1-5; perhaps TRBD1 as D (5 bases). Looked up from germline, CDR1 is MNHNS and CDR2 is SASEGT. V was clipped by 1 base and J by 6 bases, with 13 bases between them. The CDR3 is made up of 15 amino acids. CDR3 protein: CASSEDGPGVQPQHF. The CDR3 bases are TGTGCCAGCAGTGAAGACGGGCCGGGGGTTCAGCCCCAGCATTTT.

In its sample, this clonotype was seen many times. Within a library made for alpha chains, this beta chain is off target, and its count is uninformative. The genes are TRBV12-3 or TRBV12-4 and TRBJ1-2, with D maybe TRBD1 (5 bases). This CDR3 contains 12 residues. V lost 5 bases and J lost 6, with 10 bases in between. CDR3 residues: CASSPGKDGYTF. CDR3 nucleotide sequence: TGTGCCAGCAGTCCAGGGAAAGATGGCTACACCTTC.

The sample holds many counts of this clonotype. The library was built for alpha chains, so this beta chain is an off-target read and its size means little. CDR3 coding DNA: TGTGCCAGCAGCCAAGACCGGCAGAGGACAGATACGCAGTATTTT. Translating it yields CASSQDRQRTDTQYF. The chain employs TRBV14 and TRBJ2-3; D gene uncertain. Between the trimmed V and J ends, which lost 0 bases and 3 bases, there was a span of 10 bases. Germline CDR1 is SGHDN and CDR2 is FVKESK. The CDR3 is made up of 15 amino acids.

Notes on this clonotype: With the library built for alpha chains, this beta chain is off target and its frequency is not meaningful. The CDR3 coding sequence is TGTGCCAGCAGTGAAGCATTGGACCGGACATACAATGAGCAGTTCTTC. Translating it yields CASSEALDRTYNEQFF. V is TRBV6-1 and J is TRBJ2-1, with D possibly matching TRBD1 (5 bases). The germline gives CDR1 MNHNS, CDR2 SASEGT. Trimming shortened V by 0 bases and J by 4 bases, and 13 bases separated the two germline ends. The CDR3 loop spans 16 amino acids.